The source of this TCR beta chain is a study of cytomegalovirus exposure and HLA in healthy donors. Regarding the study as a whole: Altogether, around 160 TCR beta chains were recorded as cytomegalovirus-associated.

V was cut by 5 bases and J by 0 bases, with 12 bases left in between. Per germline, CDR1 LNHDA and CDR2 SQIVND (reference sequence). The CDR3 length is 15 residues. Notes on this clone: Its antigen is still unknown.

Primers for the PCR totalled 60 Vbeta and 13 Jbeta. TCRdb's copy holds only in-frame clones and misses some; the assay was immunoSEQ multiplex PCR. The sample carries under 200,000 clones, roughly 75% recorded once. The source material was PBMCs. The clonotype originates from a female donor in good health and CMV-seronegative. This chain joins TRBV19 and TRBJ2-3; tentatively, D is TRBD2 (5 bases). In DNA, the CDR3 is TGTGCCAGTAGTCCCGAGCGGTCTAGCACAGATACGCAGTATTTT. It codes for CASSPERSSTDTQYF.